Each of the 4 T cell receptor beta chains below was sequenced from the same sample in a study of blood T cell repertoires in COVID-19. The protocol was immunoSEQ multiplex PCR, while the TCRdb copy is restricted to in-frame clones and leaves out a portion. The sample consists of fewer than 350,000 clones, around 87% of them appearing once. Specimen: peripheral blood. All receptors derive from a woman aged 25 to 45 who had recovered from COVID-19.

This sequence joins TRBV6-2 or TRBV6-3 and TRBJ2-5; TRBD2 matches 7 bases. Trimming removed 5 bases from V and 1 base from J; junction bases left unmatched: 10. CDR3 length equals 16 residues. CDR1 is MNHEY, CDR2 SVGEGT, per germline. In nucleotides, the CDR3 is TGTGCCAGCAGTAGGAGACGGGTAGCGGGCCAAGAGACCCAGTACTTC. This encodes CASSRRRVAGQETQYF.

The V gene is TRBV6-5, the J gene TRBJ2-2; tentatively, D is TRBD2 (5 bases). The CDR3 has 16 residues. V was shortened by 3 bases and J by 2 bases, with 13 bases between the two germline ends. CDR1 is MNHEY, CDR2 SVGAGI, per germline. The CDR3 DNA reads TGTGCCAGCAGTTATACTAGTACAGTAAACACCGGGGAGCTGTTTTTT. Its protein is CASSYTSTVNTGELFF.

The chain employs TRBV6-2 or TRBV6-3 and TRBJ2-7; 7 nucleotides agree with TRBD1. Germline V lookup: CDR1 MNHEY, CDR2 SVGEGT. Trimming at V came to 6 bases and at J to 3 bases, leaving 8 bases not matched to a gene. The CDR3 extends over 14 amino acids. The CDR3 DNA is TGTGCCAGCAGCCGGGACAGTGGAATCTACGAGCAGTACTTC. Its protein is CASSRDSGIYEQYF.

The DNA of the CDR3 is TGTGCCAGCAGCCTGACAGGGAACATAGGCGACAAACTGTTTTTT. Its protein is CASSLTGNIGDKLFF. V usage is TRBV5-8 and J usage is TRBJ1-4; 7 bases match TRBD1. V was pared by 4 bases and J by 11 bases, with 14 bases of the junction left unmatched. CDR3 size: 15 residues. Germline-derived CDR1 and CDR2 are SGHTS and YDEGEE. Together with reference TRBV5-8 and TRBJ1-4, the CDR3 gives the full variable domain: EAGVTQSPTHLIKTRGQQATLRCSPISGHTSVYWYQQALGLGLQFLLWYDEGEERNRGNFPPRFSGRQFPNYSSELNVNALELEDSALYLCASSLTGNIGDKLFFGSGTQLSVL.